This TCR beta chain was sequenced during a study of blood T cell repertoires in COVID-19. In the study overall: The cDNA or gDNA used as material had been derived from T cells, B-cell-depleted T cells, or PBMCs.

The ends were cut back, 10 bases at V and 0 bases at J, with 15 bases in the middle. The CDR3 has 15 residues. CDR1 is LNHDA and CDR2 is SQIVND in the germline V gene (reference sequence). In the original processing: Reference gene primer amplification in the assay estimated nucleated cell counts. Libraries were prepared by immunoSEQ multiplex PCR; TCRdb keeps only in-frame clonotypes and omits some of them. That table furnishes V, J and clone size, whereas the DNA furnished D and trimming. The sample consists of about 50,000 clones, 75% to 90% of them appearing once. This TCR was sampled from a man between 60 and 75 years old with acute or convalescent COVID-19. The sequenced sample consisted of peripheral blood. J is TRBJ1-4 and V is TRBV19; D perhaps matches TRBD1 (6 bases). The CDR3 bases are TGTGCCACTGGGACAAGCTTGTCAACTAATGAAAAACTGTTTTTT. Protein: CATGTSLSTNEKLFF.